The 28 T cell receptor beta chains listed next were all sequenced from one sample in a study of control samples from healthy donors and cancer patients. Clones were read by immunoSEQ multiplex PCR, and TCRdb kept only the in-frame ones, dropping some. The sample consists of fewer than 200,000 clones, 93% of them appearing once. Sequenced material: blood. The receptors here all came from a woman aged 60-75 years in good health.

In this sample, this clone turned up once. The chain joins TRBV7-9 to TRBJ2-1; tentatively, D is TRBD2 (6 bases). This CDR3 has 16 amino acids. From germline, CDR1 is SEHNR and CDR2 FQNEAQ (reference sequence). Trimming took 1 base from V and 4 from J, leaving 14 bases between them. CDR3 nucleotide sequence: TGTGCCAGCAGCTTAGGGTCGAATGGGGGGTACAATGAGCAGTTCTTC. Translation: CASSLGSNGGYNEQFF.

This chain joins TRBV27 and TRBJ1-5, with a possible D match to TRBD1 (5 bases). The V gene lost 3 bases and the J gene lost 3 bases, with 12 bases spanning the gap. The CDR3 has 15 amino acids. The germline V gene has CDR1 MNHEY and CDR2 SMNVEV (reference sequence). CDR3 DNA: TGTGCCAGCAGTTTCGGGCAGGGTCACAATCAGCCCCAGCATTTT. Translation gives CASSFGQGHNQPQHF.

V usage is TRBV5-1 and J usage is TRBJ2-5; D is unresolved. CDR3 length: 12 amino acids. Trimming stripped 7 bases from V and 2 bases from J, with 9 bases between. CDR1 is SGHRS, CDR2 YFSETQ, per germline. The CDR3 is CASSAAQETQYF. The CDR3 DNA is TGCGCCAGCTCGGCAGCGCAAGAGACCCAGTACTTC.

The chain is built from TRBV4-3 and TRBJ2-3; 7 bases match TRBD1. V dropped 1 base and J dropped 4; count of bases not matched to a gene: 5. CDR1 and CDR2 from the germline V gene are LGHNA and YSLEER. The CDR3 length is 15 residues. CDR3 DNA: TGCGCCAGCAGCCAAGTAGAAGGGGGCTCAGATACGCAGTATTTT. Its protein is CASSQVEGGSDTQYF.

The chain uses TRBV19 and TRBJ1-1; D not certain. Germline lookup yields CDR1 LNHDA and CDR2 SQIVND (reference sequence). This CDR3 contains 13 residues. Between the trimmed V and J ends, which lost 0 bases and 1 base, there was a span of 3 bases. This CDR3 reads CASSIEANTEAFF. In nucleotides, the CDR3 is TGTGCCAGTAGTATAGAGGCGAACACTGAAGCTTTCTTT. Supplemented by reference TRBV19 and TRBJ1-1, the full variable domain reads DGGITQSPKYLFRKEGQNVTLSCEQNLNHDAMYWYRQDPGQGLRLIYYSQIVNDFQKGDIAEGYSVSREKKESFPLTVTSAQKNPTAFYLCASSIEANTEAFFGQGTRLTVV.

The rearrangement links TRBV2 to TRBJ2-7; 7 bases are shared with TRBD1. Germline values: CDR1 SNHLY, CDR2 FYNNEI. Losses at the gene ends were 5 bases for V and 6 bases for J; bases not matched to a gene: 13. The length of the CDR3 is 15 residues. In nucleotides, the CDR3 is TGTGCCAGCAGTTGGACAGGCGGCTACGCAAGCGAGCAGTACTTC. Its translation: CASSWTGGYASEQYF.

The CDR3 reads CSASGGAGGETQYF. CDR3 nucleotides: TGCAGTGCTAGTGGGGGAGCGGGGGGAGAGACCCAGTACTTC. The rearrangement uses TRBV20-1 and TRBJ2-5, with 9 bases matching TRBD2. With 3 bases clipped from V and 4 bases from J, the junction kept 6 bases outside the gene matches. Germline V gives CDR1 DFQATT, CDR2 SNEGSKA (reference sequence). CDR3 size: 14 residues.

This chain connects TRBV6-5 to TRBJ2-5, with TRBD1 matching over 7 bases. The J segment lost 4 bases and the V segment lost 6 bases, leaving 8 bases of the junction unmatched. Germline V CDR1 and CDR2: MNHEY, SVGAGI. The CDR3 sequence is 14 residues long. CDR3 nucleotides: TGTGCCAGCAGGGACAGGATGTGGGGAGAGACCCAGTACTTC. It specifies CASRDRMWGETQYF.

V gene TRBV18 combines with J gene TRBJ1-1; D is unclear. This CDR3 is built from 17 residues. With 0 bases removed from V and 2 bases from J, the gap between germline ends came to 16 bases. The V gene's germline CDR1 is KGHSH and CDR2 LQKENI. The CDR3 sequence is CASSPPFGGSQNTEAFF. The CDR3, as DNA: TGTGCCAGCTCACCACCATTTGGAGGATCTCAAAACACTGAAGCTTTCTTT.

The genes are TRBV6-2 or TRBV6-3 and TRBJ1-5, with D maybe TRBD1 (6 bases). CDR1 and CDR2 from the germline V gene are MNHEY and SVGEGT. The length of the CDR3 is 16 residues. Between the trimmed V and J ends, which lost 0 bases and 6 bases, there was a span of 15 bases. CDR3 in amino acids: CASSYSRGMGSQPQHF. The CDR3 DNA sequence: TGTGCCAGCAGTTACTCCAGGGGAATGGGGAGTCAGCCCCAGCATTTT.

This chain connects TRBV6-6 to TRBJ2-1; TRBD2 agrees at 9 bases. The CDR3 runs 15 residues. CDR1 and CDR2 from the germline V gene are MNHNY and SVGAGI (reference sequence). With 5 bases clipped from V and 2 bases from J, the junction kept 4 bases outside the gene matches. CDR3 sequence (DNA): TGTGCCAGCAGTCCTCCTAGCGGGGCCTACAATGAGCAGTTCTTC. Its translation: CASSPPSGAYNEQFF.

The chain recombines TRBV7-2 with TRBJ2-5; TRBD2 matches at 9 bases. The CDR3 runs to 18 residues. The trim removed 1 base at V and 2 bases at J, leaving 11 bases unmatched. CDR1 is SGHTA and CDR2 is FQGNSA in the germline V gene. The CDR3 reads CASSLVARGGVVQETQYF. The CDR3 DNA follows: TGTGCCAGCAGCTTAGTGGCGCGGGGGGGCGTTGTTCAAGAGACCCAGTACTTC.

The chain links TRBV6-5 to TRBJ1-1; TRBD1 matches at 7 bases. CDR3 length equals 16 residues. The V gene's germline CDR1 is MNHEY and CDR2 SVGAGI. Trimming cost V 2 bases and J 0 bases; bases outside gene matches: 6. CDR3 sequence: CASSYLGGGMNTEAFF. In DNA, the CDR3 is TGTGCCAGCAGTTACCTTGGAGGGGGCATGAACACTGAAGCTTTCTTT.

This chain joins TRBV29-1 and TRBJ1-2; D gene unclear. Deletions cut 5 bases from V and 1 base from J, with 5 bases between. The germline CDR1 and CDR2 sequences are SQVTM and ANQGSEA. There are 11 residues in the CDR3. DNA for the CDR3: TGCAGCGTTAACGTTAACTATGGCTACACCTTC. It translates to CSVNVNYGYTF. Full variable domain (outside the CDR3, taken from reference TRBV29-1 and TRBJ1-2): SAVISQKPSRDICQRGTSLTIQCQVDSQVTMMFWYRQQPGQSLTLIATANQGSEATYESGFVIDKFPISRPNLTFSTLTVSNMSPEDSSIYLCSVNVNYGYTFGSGTRLTVV.

This rearrangement joins TRBV6-5 to TRBJ2-7; 8 bases map to TRBD2. Trimming removed 7 bases from V and 5 bases from J; junction bases left unmatched: 7. The CDR3 contains 13 residues. Germline CDR1 MNHEY, CDR2 SVGAGI. This chain's CDR3 is CASIPSGSNEQYF. The CDR3 DNA reads as TGTGCCAGCATCCCGAGCGGGAGTAACGAGCAGTACTTC.

The rearrangement joins TRBV5-6 to TRBJ2-3; D possibly corresponds to TRBD2 (5 bases). From germline, CDR1 is SGHDT and CDR2 YYEEEE. The CDR3 has 17 amino acids. Trimming left V 0 bases short and J 2 bases short, with 16 bases between. For the CDR3, the DNA is TGTGCCAGCAGCTTGGCCGGGGAGCCATTTATCACAGATACGCAGTATTTT. Its protein product is CASSLAGEPFITDTQYF. Full variable domain (missing parts from reference TRBV5-6 and TRBJ2-3): DAGVTQSPTHLIKTRGQQVTLRCSPKSGHDTVSWYQQALGQGPQFIFQYYEEEERQRGNFPDRFSGHQFPNYSSELNVNALLLGDSALYLCASSLAGEPFITDTQYFGPGTRLTVL.

Only one count was recorded for this clone. The chain uses TRBV7-8 and TRBJ1-2, with D possibly being TRBD1 (5 bases). The CDR3 is 13 amino acids. The V and J ends lost 5 bases and 0 bases respectively, with 7 bases between them. CDR1 and CDR2 (germline): SGHVS, FQNEAQ. For the CDR3, the DNA is TGTGCCAGCAGCACACAGGCTAACTATGGCTACACCTTC. Encoded protein: CASSTQANYGYTF.

The chain is built from TRBV4-3 and TRBJ2-3; 7 bases fit TRBD2. Per germline, CDR1 LGHNA and CDR2 YSLEER. V was pared by 1 base and J by 5 bases, with 3 bases of the junction left unmatched. The length of the CDR3 is 14 residues. The CDR3 DNA follows: TGCGCCAGCAGCCAAGGTCCGGGGGGAGATACGCAGTATTTT. Translating it yields CASSQGPGGDTQYF.

In nucleotides, the CDR3 is TGTGCTAGTGGTTTTGCCGGGACAGGGCAGGGCACAGATACGCAGTATTTT. It is translated as CASGFAGTGQGTDTQYF. The chain links TRBV12-5 to TRBJ2-3; 9 bases match TRBD1. Germline CDR1 LGHNT, CDR2 FRNRAP. The CDR3 is 17 residues long. V gave up 3 bases and J gave up 1 base; unmatched junction bases: 8.

This sequence joins TRBV18 and TRBJ1-1; D ambiguous. The CDR3 length is 14 residues. CDR1 is KGHSH, CDR2 LQKENI, per germline. V lost 3 bases and J lost 0, with 8 bases in between. The CDR3 DNA sequence: TGTGCCAGCTCACCCGCGGGCCTGAACACTGAAGCTTTCTTT. Amino acid sequence: CASSPAGLNTEAFF. The entire variable domain, with the rest obtained from reference TRBV18 and TRBJ1-1, is as follows: NAGVMQNPRHLVRRRGQEARLRCSPMKGHSHVYWYRQLPEEGLKFMVYLQKENIIDESGMPKERFSAEFPKEGPSILRIQQVVRGDSAAYFCASSPAGLNTEAFFGQGTRLTVV.

The chain recombines TRBV19 with TRBJ2-3; D is uncertain. The CDR3 contains 13 residues. Germline V gene lookup returns CDR1 LNHDA and CDR2 SQIVND (reference sequence). V lost 3 bases and J lost 0, with 4 bases in between. CDR3: CASSIASTDTQYF. CDR3 in DNA: TGTGCCAGTAGTATCGCTAGCACAGATACGCAGTATTTT.

To note about this clone: The junction shows a germline mismatch at one end, possibly a read error. The chain combines TRBV7-8 with TRBJ2-5, with TRBD2 identical over 11 bases. This CDR3 is built from 16 residues. From germline, CDR1 is SGHVS and CDR2 FQNEAQ. The CDR3 bases are TGTGCCGGCAGCTCGATCTGGACTAGCGGGTGGGAGACCCAGTACTTC. Translated: CAGSSIWTSGWETQYF.

The chain has TRBV6-5 and TRBJ2-3; TRBD2 matches 8 bases. Germline V gene data show CDR1 as MNHEY and CDR2 as SVGAGI. The CDR3 contains 15 residues. Trimming cost V 2 bases and J 5 bases; bases outside gene matches: 6. CDR3 amino acids: CASSYETGGIDTQYF. Written as DNA, the CDR3 is TGTGCCAGCAGTTACGAAACGGGGGGGATAGATACGCAGTATTTT.

The CDR3 reads CASSLEPGQDNYGYTF. The CDR3 region has the DNA TGCGCCAGCAGCTTGGAACCGGGACAAGATAACTATGGCTACACCTTC. The V call is TRBV5-1, the J call TRBJ1-2; a weak D match, TRBD1 (6 bases). Trimming took off 0 bases at V and 1 base at J, with 13 bases between the two ends. CDR3 length equals 16 residues. From germline, CDR1 is SGHRS and CDR2 YFSETQ.

A note on this clone: Other nucleotide sequences from this sample produce the same CDR3. The chain joins TRBV4-1 to TRBJ2-7, with TRBD1 matching over 10 bases. The CDR3 runs 16 residues. After removal of 4 bases from V and 2 bases from J, the junction contained 8 bases not matched to a gene. Germline values: CDR1 MGHRA, CDR2 YSYEKL. The CDR3 DNA follows: TGCGCCAGCAGCCCAGAAGGACAGGGGGTCCCCTACGAGCAGTACTTC. This sequence encodes CASSPEGQGVPYEQYF.

This chain joins TRBV23-1 and TRBJ1-2, with D uncertain. TRBV23-1 is given ORF status, its function remaining uncertain. Trimming took 8 bases from V and 5 from J, leaving 18 bases between them. The CDR3 spans 14 residues. This chain's CDR3 is CASLPKGGAYGYTF. The CDR3 DNA follows: TGCGCCAGCCTCCCTAAGGGCGGAGCTTATGGCTACACCTTC.

J is TRBJ1-1 and V is TRBV29-1; 9 bases match TRBD1. CDR1 is SQVTM and CDR2 is ANQGSEA in the germline V gene. The ends lost 2 bases at V and 3 bases at J; junction bases unmatched: 16. This CDR3 has 18 residues. The CDR3, as DNA: TGCAGCGTTGAACAAACCGGGACAGGGACGTTTTCGGACACTGAAGCTTTCTTT. This translates into CSVEQTGTGTFSDTEAFF.

The chain combines TRBV21-1 with TRBJ1-1. TRBV21-1 is assigned pseudogene status. The CDR3 length is 21 residues. The CDR3 is CASSKLAPYASLLTLNTEAFF. The CDR3 nucleotides are TGTGCCAGCAGCAAATTAGCCCCCTACGCCAGCCTATTAACGTTGAACACTGAAGCTTTCTTT.